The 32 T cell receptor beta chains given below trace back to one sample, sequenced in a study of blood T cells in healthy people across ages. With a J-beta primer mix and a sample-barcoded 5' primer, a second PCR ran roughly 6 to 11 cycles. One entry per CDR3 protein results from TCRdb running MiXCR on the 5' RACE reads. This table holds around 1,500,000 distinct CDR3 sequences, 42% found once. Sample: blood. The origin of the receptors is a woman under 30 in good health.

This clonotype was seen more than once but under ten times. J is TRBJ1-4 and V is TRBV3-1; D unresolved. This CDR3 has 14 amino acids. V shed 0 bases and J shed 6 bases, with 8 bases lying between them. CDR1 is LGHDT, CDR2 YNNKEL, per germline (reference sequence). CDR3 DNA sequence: TGTGCCAGCAGCCAAGATTGGCTGGATGAAAAACTGTTTTTT. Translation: CASSQDWLDEKLFF.

CDR3 sequence reads: CASSLETANLETQYF. CDR3 DNA sequence: TGTGCCAGCAGTCTTGAGACAGCAAACCTAGAGACCCAGTACTTC. J is TRBJ2-5 and V is TRBV6-8; D perhaps matches TRBD1 (5 bases). V lost 5 bases to trimming and J lost 4 bases, with 17 bases between them. CDR1 is MNHGY and CDR2 is SAAAGT in the germline V gene. The length of the CDR3 is 15 residues.

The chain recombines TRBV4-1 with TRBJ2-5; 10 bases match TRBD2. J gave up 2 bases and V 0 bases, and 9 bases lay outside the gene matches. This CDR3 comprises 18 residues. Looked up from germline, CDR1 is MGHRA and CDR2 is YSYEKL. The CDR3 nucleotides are TGCGCCAGCAGCCAAGATCCAGGGCTAGCGGGGGAACAAGAGACCCAGTACTTC. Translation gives CASSQDPGLAGEQETQYF.

In DNA, the CDR3 is TGTGCCAGCAGCTACAGGGGATTTAGTCAGCCCCAGCATTTT. Amino acid sequence: CASSYRGFSQPQHF. The gene calls are TRBV5-6 and TRBJ1-5; 7 nucleotides agree with TRBD1. Germline-derived CDR1 and CDR2 are SGHDT and YYEEEE. The CDR3 is made up of 14 amino acids. Unmatched junction bases numbered 6, after V lost 3 bases and J lost 6 bases.

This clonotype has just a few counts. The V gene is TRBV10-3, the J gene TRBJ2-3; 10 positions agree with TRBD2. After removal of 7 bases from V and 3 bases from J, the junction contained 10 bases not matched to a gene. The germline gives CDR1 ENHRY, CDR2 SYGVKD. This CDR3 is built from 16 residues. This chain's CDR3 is CAINSGGTMFTDTQYF. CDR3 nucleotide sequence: TGTGCCATCAATAGCGGGGGGACAATGTTTACAGATACGCAGTATTTT.

DNA of the CDR3: TGTGCCAGCAGCTTAACTCGCCAGTGGGGCAATGAGCAGTACTTC. Translated: CASSLTRQWGNEQYF. This chain joins TRBV7-2 and TRBJ2-5, with TRBD1 as a possible D gene (5 bases). Germline V CDR1 and CDR2: SGHTA, FQGNSA. The CDR3 is made up of 15 amino acids. V lost 2 bases and J 11 bases, leaving 21 bases between the germline ends.

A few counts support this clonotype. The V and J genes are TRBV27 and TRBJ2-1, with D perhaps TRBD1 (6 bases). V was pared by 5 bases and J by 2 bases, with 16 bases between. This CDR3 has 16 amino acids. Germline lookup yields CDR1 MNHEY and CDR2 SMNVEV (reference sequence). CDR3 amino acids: CASSQGDTRPYNEQFF. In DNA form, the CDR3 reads TGTGCCAGCAGTCAAGGGGACACCCGACCCTACAATGAGCAGTTCTTC.

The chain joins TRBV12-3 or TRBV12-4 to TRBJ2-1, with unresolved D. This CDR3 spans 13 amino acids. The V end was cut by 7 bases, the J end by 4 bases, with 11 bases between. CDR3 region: CASTSSMYNEQFF. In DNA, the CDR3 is TGTGCCAGCACCTCCTCGATGTACAATGAGCAGTTCTTC.

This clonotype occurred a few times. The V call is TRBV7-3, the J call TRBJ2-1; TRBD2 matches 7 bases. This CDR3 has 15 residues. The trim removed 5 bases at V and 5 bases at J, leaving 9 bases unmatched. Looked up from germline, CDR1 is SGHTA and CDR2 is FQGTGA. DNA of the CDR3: TGTGCCAGCAGCCCTGGGGTCGGGGGGAACAATGAGCAGTTCTTC. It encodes CASSPGVGGNNEQFF.

The CDR3 DNA reads as TGTGCCAGCAGCCAAGATTCCACCTACGAGCAGTACTTC. It yields the protein CASSQDSTYEQYF. The chain combines TRBV4-2 with TRBJ2-7; no definite D call. Trimming took off 0 bases at V and 2 bases at J, with 5 bases between the two ends. This CDR3 contains 13 residues. Germline V gene sequence: CDR1 LGHNA, CDR2 YNFKEQ.

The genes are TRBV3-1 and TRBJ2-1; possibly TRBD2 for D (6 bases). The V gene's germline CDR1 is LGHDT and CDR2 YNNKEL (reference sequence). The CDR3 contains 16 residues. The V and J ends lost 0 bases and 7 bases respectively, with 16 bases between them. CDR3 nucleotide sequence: TGTGCCAGCAGCCAAGACGTAGCGGAGGGCGTAAATGAGCAGTTCTTC. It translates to CASSQDVAEGVNEQFF.

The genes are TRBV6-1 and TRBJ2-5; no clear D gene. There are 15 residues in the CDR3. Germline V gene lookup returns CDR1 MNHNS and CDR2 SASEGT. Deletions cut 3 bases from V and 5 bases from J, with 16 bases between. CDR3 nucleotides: TGTGCCAGCAGTGATTTGACGGAGCAAGCGGAGACCCAGTACTTC. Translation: CASSDLTEQAETQYF.

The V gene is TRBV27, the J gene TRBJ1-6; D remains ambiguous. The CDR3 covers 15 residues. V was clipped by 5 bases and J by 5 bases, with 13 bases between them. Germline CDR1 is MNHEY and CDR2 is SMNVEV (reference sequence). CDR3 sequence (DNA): TGTGCCAGCAGTGGCGGACGTGTCGATAATTCACCCCTCCACTTT. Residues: CASSGGRVDNSPLHF.

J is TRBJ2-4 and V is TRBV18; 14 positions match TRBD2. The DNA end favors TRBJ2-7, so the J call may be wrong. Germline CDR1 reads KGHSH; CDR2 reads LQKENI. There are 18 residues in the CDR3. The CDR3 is CASSPGTSGGLKTYEQYF. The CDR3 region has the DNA TGTGCCAGCTCACCCGGGACTAGCGGGGGCCTCAAAACTTACGAGCAGTACTTC.

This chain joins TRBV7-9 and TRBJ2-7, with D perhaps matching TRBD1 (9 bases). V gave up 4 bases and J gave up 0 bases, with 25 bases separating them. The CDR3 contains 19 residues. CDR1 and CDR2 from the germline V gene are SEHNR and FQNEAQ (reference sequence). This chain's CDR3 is CASSSSGGTGHPSSYEQYF. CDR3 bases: TGTGCCAGCAGCTCCTCGGGGGGGACAGGGCACCCGAGCTCCTACGAGCAGTACTTC.

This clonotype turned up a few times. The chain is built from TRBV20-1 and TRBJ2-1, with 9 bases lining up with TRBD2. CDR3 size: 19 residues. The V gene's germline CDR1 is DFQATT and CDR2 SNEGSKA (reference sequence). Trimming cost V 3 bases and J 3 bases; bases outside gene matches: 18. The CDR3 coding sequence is TGCAGTGCTAGGGAGCTAGCGGGATTGGTAATGCGGGTCTACAATGAGCAGTTCTTC. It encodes CSARELAGLVMRVYNEQFF.

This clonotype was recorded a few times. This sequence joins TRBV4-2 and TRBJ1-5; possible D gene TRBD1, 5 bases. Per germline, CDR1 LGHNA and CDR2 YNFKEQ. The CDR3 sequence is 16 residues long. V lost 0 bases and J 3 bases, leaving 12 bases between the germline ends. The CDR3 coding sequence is TGTGCCAGCAGCCAAGATTTAGCAGGGTACAATCAGCCCCAGCATTTT. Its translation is CASSQDLAGYNQPQHF.

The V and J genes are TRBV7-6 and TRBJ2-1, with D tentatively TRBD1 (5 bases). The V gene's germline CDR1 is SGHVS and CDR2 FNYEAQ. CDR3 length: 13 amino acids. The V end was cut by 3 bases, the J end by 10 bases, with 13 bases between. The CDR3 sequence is CASSFHETEEQFF. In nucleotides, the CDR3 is TGTGCCAGCAGCTTCCACGAGACAGAGGAGCAGTTCTTC.

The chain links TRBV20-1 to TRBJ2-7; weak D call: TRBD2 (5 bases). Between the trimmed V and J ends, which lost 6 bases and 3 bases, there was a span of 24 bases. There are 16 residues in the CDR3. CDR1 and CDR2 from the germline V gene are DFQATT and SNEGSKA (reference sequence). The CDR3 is CSATEYTRGLVYEQYF. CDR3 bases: TGCAGTGCCACCGAATACACCAGAGGGTTGGTCTACGAGCAGTACTTC.

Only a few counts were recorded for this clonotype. This CDR3 is CASRPAGGAGELFF. CDR3 DNA: TGTGCCAGCAGGCCAGCGGGGGGCGCCGGGGAGCTGTTTTTT. The chain carries TRBV12-3 or TRBV12-4 and TRBJ2-2, with 9 bases identical to TRBD2. The CDR3 consists of 14 residues. The V and J ends lost 6 bases and 6 bases, in that order; junction bases with no gene match: 5.

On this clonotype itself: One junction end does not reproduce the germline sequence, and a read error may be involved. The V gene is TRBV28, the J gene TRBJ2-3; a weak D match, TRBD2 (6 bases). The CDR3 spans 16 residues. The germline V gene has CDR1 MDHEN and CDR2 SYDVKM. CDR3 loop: CASSPRGTVHGDAQYF. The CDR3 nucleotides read TGTGCCAGCAGTCCCCGCGGGACTGTTCATGGAGATGCGCAGTATTTT.

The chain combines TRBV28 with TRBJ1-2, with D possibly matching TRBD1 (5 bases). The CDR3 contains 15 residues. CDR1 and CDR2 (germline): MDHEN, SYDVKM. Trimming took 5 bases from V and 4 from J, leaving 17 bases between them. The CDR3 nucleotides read TGTGCCAGCAGTCCCAGGGCCAGCTCTATCTATGGCTACACCTTC. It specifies CASSPRASSIYGYTF.

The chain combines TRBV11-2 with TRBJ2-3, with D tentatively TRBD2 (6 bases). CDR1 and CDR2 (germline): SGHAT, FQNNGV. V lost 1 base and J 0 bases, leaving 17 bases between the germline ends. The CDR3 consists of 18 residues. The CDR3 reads CASSLVWRAHPSTDTQYF. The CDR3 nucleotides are TGTGCCAGCAGCTTAGTCTGGAGGGCCCATCCGAGCACAGATACGCAGTATTTT.

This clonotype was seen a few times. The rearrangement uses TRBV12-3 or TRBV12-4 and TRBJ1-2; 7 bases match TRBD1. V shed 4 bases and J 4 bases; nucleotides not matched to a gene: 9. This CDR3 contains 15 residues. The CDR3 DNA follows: TGTGCCAGCAGTTCCAAGGACAGGAAACTCTATGGCTACACCTTC. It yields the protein CASSSKDRKLYGYTF.

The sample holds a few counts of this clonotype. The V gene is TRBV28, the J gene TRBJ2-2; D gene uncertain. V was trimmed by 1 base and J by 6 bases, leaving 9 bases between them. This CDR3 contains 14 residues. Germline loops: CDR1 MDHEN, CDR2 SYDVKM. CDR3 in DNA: TGTGCCAGCAGTTTATACATGTCGCCCGGGGAGCTGTTTTTT. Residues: CASSLYMSPGELFF.

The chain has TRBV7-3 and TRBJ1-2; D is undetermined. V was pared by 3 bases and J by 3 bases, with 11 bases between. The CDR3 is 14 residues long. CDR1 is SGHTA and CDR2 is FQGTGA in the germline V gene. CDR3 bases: TGTGCCAGCAGCTTCGGAGGCCAGGACTATGGCTACACCTTC. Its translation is CASSFGGQDYGYTF.

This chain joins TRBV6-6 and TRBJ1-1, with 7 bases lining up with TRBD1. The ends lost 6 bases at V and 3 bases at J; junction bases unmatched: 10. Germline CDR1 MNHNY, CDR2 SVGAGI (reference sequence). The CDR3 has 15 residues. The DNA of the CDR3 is TGTGCCAGCAGCTCTGGACAGGCGCCTTACACTGAAGCTTTCTTT. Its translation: CASSSGQAPYTEAFF.

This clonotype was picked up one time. The CDR3 DNA is TGTGCCAGCAGCTTATCGGGACATTGGGTTAGGAACACTGAAGCTTTCTTT. It translates to CASSLSGHWVRNTEAFF. The chain uses TRBV11-1 and TRBJ1-1, with D tentatively TRBD1 (6 bases). Trimming removed 2 bases at V and 1 base at J, with 17 bases between. Germline-derived CDR1 and CDR2 are SGHAT and FQDESV (reference sequence). The CDR3 is 17 amino acids.

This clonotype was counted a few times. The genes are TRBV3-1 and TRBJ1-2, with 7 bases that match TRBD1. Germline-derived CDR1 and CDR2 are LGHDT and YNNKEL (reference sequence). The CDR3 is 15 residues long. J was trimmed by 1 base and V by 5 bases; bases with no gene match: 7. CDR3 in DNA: TGTGCCAGCAGCTACCGAGACAGGGTTAACTATGGCTACACCTTC. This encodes CASSYRDRVNYGYTF. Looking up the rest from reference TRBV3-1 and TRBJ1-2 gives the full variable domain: DTAVSQTPKYLVTQMGNDKSIKCEQNLGHDTMYWYKQDSKKFLKIMFSYNNKELIINETVPNRFSPKSPDKAHLNLHINSLELGDSAVYFCASSYRDRVNYGYTFGSGTRLTVV.

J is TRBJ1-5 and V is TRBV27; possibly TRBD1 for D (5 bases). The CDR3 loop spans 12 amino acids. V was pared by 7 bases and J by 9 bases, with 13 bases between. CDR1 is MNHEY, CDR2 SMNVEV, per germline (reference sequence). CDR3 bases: TGTGCCAGCAACAACCCAGGGCGGCCCCAGCATTTT. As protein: CASNNPGRPQHF.

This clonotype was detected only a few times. The CDR3 loop is CASGGGGIEQFF. CDR3 sequence (DNA): TGTGCCAGCGGAGGAGGGGGGATTGAGCAGTTCTTC. The rearrangement joins TRBV12-3 or TRBV12-4 to TRBJ2-1; D tentatively reads TRBD1 or TRBD2 (6 bases each). This CDR3 has 12 amino acids. The V gene lost 8 bases and the J gene lost 9 bases, with 14 bases spanning the gap.

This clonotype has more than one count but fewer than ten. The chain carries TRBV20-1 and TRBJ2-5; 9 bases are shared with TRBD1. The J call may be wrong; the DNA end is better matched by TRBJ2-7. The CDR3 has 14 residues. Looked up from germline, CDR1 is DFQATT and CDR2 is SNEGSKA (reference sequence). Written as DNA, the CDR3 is TGCAGTGCTCGAGGACAGGGGAGAACCTACGAGCAGTACTTC. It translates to CSARGQGRTYEQYF.